Below, 22 T cell receptor beta chains from the same sample are listed, as sequenced in a study of blood T cell repertoires in COVID-19. The data were produced by immunoSEQ multiplex PCR, yet TCRdb's version contains in-frame clones alone and is incomplete. The repertoire holds 9,500 to 15,000 clones, roughly four fifths seen once, with approximately 3.8% in the top ten. Sequencing input: peripheral blood. These TCRs come from a woman aged 60 to 75 with acute or convalescent COVID-19.

The V call is TRBV20-1, the J call TRBJ2-5; possible D gene TRBD1, 5 bases. The CDR3 is 11 amino acids. The germline gives CDR1 DFQATT, CDR2 SNEGSKA (reference sequence). Deletions cut 5 bases from V and 9 bases from J, with 13 bases between. CDR3: CSAPKKGPQYF. The CDR3, as DNA: TGCAGTGCTCCTAAGAAGGGGCCCCAGTACTTC.

The chain links TRBV11-2 to TRBJ1-5; 7 nucleotides align to TRBD1. The CDR3 is made up of 14 amino acids. Per the germline V gene, CDR1 is SGHAT and CDR2 is FQNNGV. Germline trimming cut 5 bases from V and 6 bases from J; bases unmatched to any gene: 7. The CDR3 DNA reads as TGTGCCAGCAGCCTTACCCAGGGGGGTCAGCCCCAGCATTTT. Translation: CASSLTQGGQPQHF.

The chain is built from TRBV11-2 and TRBJ2-6; unclear D gene. CDR3 length: 15 amino acids. V was shortened by 3 bases and J by 0 bases, with 6 bases between the two germline ends. Germline V gene data show CDR1 as SGHAT and CDR2 as FQNNGV. CDR3 coding DNA: TGTGCCAGCAGCTTGATACTCTCTGGGGCCAACGTCCTGACTTTC. The encoded protein is CASSLILSGANVLTF.

V usage is TRBV11-3 and J usage is TRBJ1-1; a weak D match, TRBD1 (6 bases). Trimming pared 1 base from V and 4 bases from J, leaving 10 bases between. Germline values: CDR1 SGHNT, CDR2 YENEEA. CDR3 length: 14 amino acids. CDR3 in DNA: TGTGCCAGCAGCTTAGCAGGCAGGGGCACTGAAGCTTTCTTT. It specifies CASSLAGRGTEAFF.

The chain recombines TRBV3-1 (or the pseudogene TRBV3-2) with TRBJ1-1; D is undetermined. V was pared by 6 bases and J by 8 bases, with 16 bases between. The V gene's germline CDR1 is LGHDT and CDR2 YNNKEL (reference sequence). This CDR3 region has 13 residues. CDR3 in amino acids: CASRTTEGQEAFF. The DNA for the CDR3 is TGTGCCAGCAGAACAACGGAGGGTCAGGAAGCTTTCTTT.

The V call is TRBV19, the J call TRBJ1-2, with TRBD1 matching over 9 bases. CDR3 size: 16 residues. V shed 1 base, J shed 6 bases, and the junction held 9 bases outside the gene matches. Germline V gene sequence: CDR1 LNHDA, CDR2 SQIVND (reference sequence). CDR3 protein: CASSIGYRGRANGYTF. The CDR3 DNA reads TGTGCCAGTAGTATAGGATACAGGGGGCGCGCGAATGGCTACACCTTC.

The V gene is TRBV13, the J gene TRBJ1-2, with TRBD1 identical over 10 bases. CDR3 length: 17 amino acids. The germline V gene encodes CDR1 PRHDT and CDR2 FYEKMQ (reference sequence). V shed 6 bases and J 0 bases; nucleotides not matched to a gene: 10. The CDR3 coding sequence is TGTGCCAGCAGGCCAAGGGGGGGGACAGGGGCTAACTATGGCTACACCTTC. It specifies CASRPRGGTGANYGYTF.

The chain has TRBV9 and TRBJ1-5, with 7 positions matching TRBD1. Germline V gene data show CDR1 as SGDLS and CDR2 as YYNGEE. The CDR3 extends over 15 amino acids. The J segment lost 1 base and the V segment lost 3 bases, leaving 4 bases of the junction unmatched. This chain's CDR3 is CASSATGASNQPQHF. CDR3 nucleotide sequence: TGTGCCAGCAGCGCCACAGGGGCAAGCAATCAGCCCCAGCATTTT.

The rearrangement joins TRBV29-1 to TRBJ2-3, with a weak D call TRBD2 (5 bases). CDR3 size: 12 residues. The germline V gene has CDR1 SQVTM and CDR2 ANQGSEA. V shed 5 bases and J shed 2 bases, with 8 bases lying between them. CDR3 protein: CSVQRLTDTQYF. The CDR3 DNA is TGCAGCGTTCAGCGGCTCACAGATACGCAGTATTTT.

The rearrangement uses TRBV11-1 and TRBJ2-2; a possible D gene is TRBD1 (5 bases). The CDR3 is 15 amino acids. V shed 1 base and J shed 4 bases, with 10 bases lying between them. CDR1 SGHAT and CDR2 FQDESV come from the germline V gene (reference sequence). CDR3: CASSLEAGLTGELFF. The CDR3 coding sequence is TGTGCCAGCAGCTTAGAGGCAGGGCTCACCGGGGAGCTGTTTTTT.

This clone was seen once. The chain uses TRBV7-9 and TRBJ1-1; TRBD1 is a possible D gene (5 bases). The V and J ends lost 1 base and 4 bases respectively, with 16 bases between them. CDR3 size: 16 residues. CDR1 is SEHNR, CDR2 FQNEAQ, per germline (reference sequence). The chain's CDR3 is CASSLGDYNIGTEAFF. CDR3 nucleotide sequence: TGTGCCAGCAGCTTAGGGGACTATAATATCGGCACTGAAGCTTTCTTT. Using reference TRBV7-9 and TRBJ1-1 for the parts outside the CDR3, the full variable domain is DTGVSQNPRHKITKRGQNVTFRCDPISEHNRLYWYRQTLGQGPEFLTYFQNEAQLEKSRLLSDRFSAERPKGSFSTLEIQRTEQGDSAMYLCASSLGDYNIGTEAFFGQGTRLTVV.

The chain joins TRBV9 to TRBJ1-1; 8 nucleotides line up with TRBD1. CDR3 length: 13 residues. Trimming at V came to 6 bases and at J to 4 bases, leaving 5 bases not matched to a gene. Germline V gene data show CDR1 as SGDLS and CDR2 as YYNGEE. CDR3: CASNQGAGTEAFF. DNA of the CDR3: TGTGCCAGCAACCAGGGGGCCGGCACTGAAGCTTTCTTT.

The chain couples TRBV27 to TRBJ1-1, with D unresolved. The germline V and J ends were trimmed by 3 bases and 7 bases, with 15 bases remaining between them. CDR1 MNHEY and CDR2 SMNVEV come from the germline V gene (reference sequence). The CDR3 sequence is 14 residues long. In nucleotides, the CDR3 is TGTGCCAGCAGTTTCGCTTGGTCCCCCGGTGAAGCTTTCTTT. Protein sequence: CASSFAWSPGEAFF.

The chain is built from TRBV18 and TRBJ1-5; 10 bases map to TRBD1. Losses at the gene ends were 3 bases for V and 4 bases for J; bases not matched to a gene: 0. This CDR3 is built from 14 residues. Germline CDR1 is KGHSH and CDR2 is LQKENI. The CDR3 DNA follows: TGTGCCAGCTCACCGGGACAGGGGAATCAGCCCCAGCATTTT. Residues: CASSPGQGNQPQHF.

This chain links TRBV18 with TRBJ2-3, with D perhaps matching TRBD1 (6 bases). The germline V gene encodes CDR1 KGHSH and CDR2 LQKENI. V was trimmed by 2 bases and J by 3 bases, leaving 15 bases between them. The CDR3 length is 16 residues. CDR3 DNA sequence: TGTGCCAGCTCACCAGGAACGGCAGGGGTTACAGATACGCAGTATTTT. Protein product: CASSPGTAGVTDTQYF.

The CDR3 coding sequence is TGTGCCATCAGCCCCACAGCCTACAATGAGCAGTTCTTC. Its translation is CAISPTAYNEQFF. This sequence joins TRBV10-3 and TRBJ2-1; D gene unclear. Germline V gene lookup returns CDR1 ENHRY and CDR2 SYGVKD. The CDR3 is made up of 13 amino acids. The V and J ends lost 6 bases and 2 bases respectively, with 8 bases between them.

The J gene is TRBJ2-1, the V gene TRBV7-3, with 9 bases fitting TRBD1. This CDR3 contains 14 residues. V dropped 2 bases and J dropped 9; count of bases not matched to a gene: 5. The germline CDR1 and CDR2 sequences are SGHTA and FQGTGA. Here the CDR3 reads CASSLQQGASEQFF. The DNA of the CDR3 is TGTGCCAGCAGCTTACAACAGGGGGCAAGTGAGCAGTTCTTC. The full variable domain, its missing parts supplied by reference TRBV7-3 and TRBJ2-1, is GAGVSQTPSNKVTEKGKYVELRCDPISGHTALYWYRQSLGQGPEFLIYFQGTGAADDSGLPNDRFFAVRPEGSVSTLKIQRTERGDSAVYLCASSLQQGASEQFFGPGTRLTVL.

The genes are TRBV13 and TRBJ2-7; a weak D match, TRBD1 (5 bases). V lost 0 bases and J 4 bases, leaving 16 bases between the germline ends. Germline values: CDR1 PRHDT, CDR2 FYEKMQ (reference sequence). The CDR3 sequence is 16 residues long. CDR3 in amino acids: CASSLGDRLSSYEQYF. In DNA, the CDR3 is TGTGCCAGCAGCTTAGGCGACAGACTTTCTTCTTACGAGCAGTACTTC.

This chain joins TRBV30 and TRBJ1-2; 7 bases match TRBD1. Germline V CDR1 and CDR2: GTSNPN, SVGIG (reference sequence). The ends lost 2 bases at V and 8 bases at J; junction bases unmatched: 11. The CDR3 totals 14 residues. The CDR3 protein is CAWSTDRAIYGYTF. CDR3 bases: TGTGCCTGGAGTACCGACAGGGCTATTTACGGCTACACCTTC.

The V and J genes are TRBV2 and TRBJ1-5; 7 positions agree with TRBD1. V gave up 7 bases and J gave up 3 bases; unmatched junction bases: 9. The CDR3 is made up of 15 amino acids. CDR1 is SNHLY and CDR2 is FYNNEI in the germline V gene. Here the CDR3 DNA reads TGTGCCAGCATGCGCGACAGGGTATACAATCAGCCCCAGCATTTT. Translating it yields CASMRDRVYNQPQHF.

The V gene is TRBV11-3, the J gene TRBJ1-1; 7 bases line up with TRBD1. Looked up from germline, CDR1 is SGHNT and CDR2 is YENEEA. This CDR3 contains 15 residues. V shed 2 bases and J 3 bases; nucleotides not matched to a gene: 6. CDR3 DNA: TGTGCCAGCAGCTTATCCCAGGGGGAGGACACTGAAGCTTTCTTT. Encoded protein: CASSLSQGEDTEAFF.

The chain links TRBV5-6 to TRBJ2-1; no reliable D call. The CDR3 totals 16 residues. The germline V gene encodes CDR1 SGHDT and CDR2 YYEEEE. V dropped 1 base and J dropped 0 bases, with 11 bases sitting between them. The CDR3 bases are TGTGCCAGCAGCTTGTTGCTGCGGCTCTCCTACAATGAGCAGTTCTTC. Protein product: CASSLLLRLSYNEQFF.